Below, 3 T cell receptor beta chains from the same sample are listed, as sequenced in a study of blood T cell repertoires in COVID-19. Using immunoSEQ multiplex PCR, the repertoire was profiled, and TCRdb retains in-frame clones only, with some absent. The table shows some 180,000 clones, with under 90% occurring only once. Input material: peripheral blood. These receptors were collected from a human donor in a cohort sampled during active COVID-19.

This clone is a singleton in its sample. The chain joins TRBV29-1 to TRBJ2-1, with 9 bases fitting TRBD1. Germline values: CDR1 SQVTM, CDR2 ANQGSEA. J gave up 7 bases and V 6 bases, and 7 bases lay outside the gene matches. The CDR3 runs to 13 residues. In nucleotides, the CDR3 is TGCAGCGTCTCCGGGACAGGGAAGAATGAGCAGTTCTTC. Its translation is CSVSGTGKNEQFF.

This chain connects TRBV29-1 to TRBJ2-7, with 7 positions matching TRBD1. From germline, CDR1 is SQVTM and CDR2 ANQGSEA. The V gene end was trimmed by 4 bases and the J gene end by 0 bases; junction bases not matched to a gene: 12. The CDR3 runs to 16 residues. CDR3 nucleotide sequence: TGCAGCGTTGTGGGGACAGCCGCCGGCGGCTCCTACGAGCAGTACTTC. It codes for CSVVGTAAGGSYEQYF.

V is TRBV5-4 and J is TRBJ2-7, with 10 bases lining up with TRBD2. This CDR3 has 16 residues. Trimming took 2 bases from V and 7 from J; bases not matched to a gene: 12. CDR1 SGHNT and CDR2 YYREEE come from the germline V gene (reference sequence). This CDR3 is CASSLFQAGGPREQYF. The CDR3 coding sequence is TGTGCCAGCAGCTTATTCCAAGCGGGGGGGCCTAGGGAGCAGTACTTC.